This TCR beta chain is drawn from a study of Tregs in tolerant kidney transplant recipients. Study-wide context: Related graft donors supplied nonmyeloablative bone marrow transplants, and mixed chimerism was transient.

V was pared by 3 bases and J by 0 bases, with 7 bases between. The CDR3 runs 14 residues. Germline CDR1 and CDR2: MRHNA and SNTAGT. A word on this clone: Its antigen is undetermined.

Study findings and constraints: Expanding Tregs on activated donor B cells appeared to best identify donor-specific TCRbeta clones. No direct test of biological reproducibility was done here. For some patients, primers changed over time, blocking nucleotide-level comparison.

Sequencing was performed with immunoSEQ multiplex PCR; in TCRdb, only in-frame clones are kept and a portion is missing. The sample carries about 60,000 clones, over 85% recorded once. The genes are TRBV6-4 and TRBJ2-3; TRBD1 is a possible D gene (6 bases). This sequence was found in a human donor who received a combined kidney and bone marrow transplant. Sequenced here: CD8+ T cells from blood, sampled before the transplant. The CDR3 sequence is CASSERGSTDTQYF. CDR3 sequence (DNA): TGTGCCAGCAGTGAGAGGGGGAGCACAGATACGCAGTATTTT.